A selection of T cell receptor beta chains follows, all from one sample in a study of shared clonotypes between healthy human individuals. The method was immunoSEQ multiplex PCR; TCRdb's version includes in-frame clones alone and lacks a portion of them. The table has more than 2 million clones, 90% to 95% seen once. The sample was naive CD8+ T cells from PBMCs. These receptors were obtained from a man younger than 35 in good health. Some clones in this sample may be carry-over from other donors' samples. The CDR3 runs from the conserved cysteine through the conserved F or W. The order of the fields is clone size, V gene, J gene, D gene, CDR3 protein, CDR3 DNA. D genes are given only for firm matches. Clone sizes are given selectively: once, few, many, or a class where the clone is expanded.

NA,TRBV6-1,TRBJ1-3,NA,CASSELFGTGGDTIYF,TGTGCCAGCAGCGAACTTTTTGGTACAGGCGGGGACACCATATATTTT
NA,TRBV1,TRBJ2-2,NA,CTSSSGRAGELFF,TGCACCAGCAGCAGCGGGAGGGCCGGGGAGCTGTTTTTT
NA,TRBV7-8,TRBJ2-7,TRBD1,CASSADRGGEQYF,TGTGCCAGCAGCGCGGACAGGGGCGGCGAGCAGTACTTC
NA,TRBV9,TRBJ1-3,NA,CASSVDGGTGNTIYF,TGTGCCAGCAGCGTAGACGGGGGGACTGGAAACACCATATATTTT
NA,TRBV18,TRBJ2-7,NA,CASSIQDPTYEQYF,TGTGCCAGCTCAATCCAGGACCCTACCTACGAGCAGTACTTC
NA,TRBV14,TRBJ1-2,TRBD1,CASSPYRGGGYTF,TGTGCCAGCAGCCCTTACAGGGGAGGAGGCTACACCTTC
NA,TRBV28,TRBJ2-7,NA,CASSLGYEQYF,TGTGCCAGCAGTCTTGGCTACGAGCAGTACTTC
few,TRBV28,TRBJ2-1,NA,CASSLSLWGAGNNEQFF,TGTGCCAGCAGTTTAAGCCTTTGGGGCGCGGGAAACAATGAGCAGTTCTTC
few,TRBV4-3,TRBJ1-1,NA,CASSQGAIGDTEAFF,TGCGCCAGCAGCCAAGGGGCCATTGGGGACACTGAAGCTTTCTTT
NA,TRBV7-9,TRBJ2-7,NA,CASGTRDRGSYEQYF,TGTGCCAGCGGCACCCGGGACCGCGGATCCTACGAGCAGTACTTC
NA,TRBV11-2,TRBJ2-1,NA,CASSLVVRGYEQFF,TGTGCCAGCAGCTTAGTTGTCAGGGGTTATGAGCAGTTCTTC
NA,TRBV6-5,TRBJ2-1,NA,CASSYRVSSYNEQFF,TGTGCCAGCAGTTACAGGGTGAGCTCCTACAATGAGCAGTTCTTC
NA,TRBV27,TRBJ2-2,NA,CASSGLNTGELFF,TGTGCCAGCAGCGGGTTGAACACCGGGGAGCTGTTTTTT
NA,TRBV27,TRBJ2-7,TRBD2,CASAGLAPSMKYEQYF,TGTGCCAGTGCTGGACTAGCGCCCTCCATGAAGTACGAGCAGTACTTC
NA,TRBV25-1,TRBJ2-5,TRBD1,CASSAGQGGETQYF,TGTGCCAGCAGTGCTGGACAGGGTGGGGAGACCCAGTACTTC
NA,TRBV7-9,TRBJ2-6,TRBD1,CASSEGTGRRANVLTF,TGTGCCAGCAGCGAGGGGACAGGGAGAAGGGCCAACGTCCTGACTTTC
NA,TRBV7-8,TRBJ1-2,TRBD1,CASSQGQGGGSYGYTF,TGTGCCAGCAGCCAGGGACAGGGAGGAGGAAGCTATGGCTACACCTTC
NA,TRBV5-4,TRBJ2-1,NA,CASEGGESSYNEQFF,TGTGCCAGCGAAGGAGGGGAGAGCTCCTACAATGAGCAGTTCTTC
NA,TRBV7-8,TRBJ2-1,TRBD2,CASSPQRGLALNEQFF,TGTGCCAGCAGCCCACAGCGCGGACTAGCGCTGAATGAGCAGTTCTTC
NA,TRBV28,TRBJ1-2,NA,CASSPRLSRGPAIYGYTF,TGTGCCAGCAGTCCGCGCCTATCCAGGGGACCGGCCATCTATGGCTACACCTTC
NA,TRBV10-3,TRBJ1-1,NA,CAISEPEAGNTEAFF,TGTGCCATCAGTGAGCCAGAGGCGGGGAACACTGAAGCTTTCTTT
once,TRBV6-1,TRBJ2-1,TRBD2,CASSEVAGARYEQFF,TGTGCCAGCAGTGAAGTAGCGGGAGCCAGGTATGAGCAGTTCTTC
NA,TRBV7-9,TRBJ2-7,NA,CASRSGEPYEQYF,TGTGCCAGCAGGAGTGGGGAGCCCTACGAGCAGTACTTC
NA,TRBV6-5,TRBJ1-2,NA,CASSQQGDYGYTF,TGTGCCAGCAGCCAACAGGGAGACTATGGCTACACCTTC
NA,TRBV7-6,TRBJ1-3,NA,CASSKQVLSGNTIYF,TGTGCCAGCAGTAAGCAGGTCCTCTCTGGAAACACCATATATTTT
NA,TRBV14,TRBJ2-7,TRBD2,CASSQFSSGRAYEQYF,TGTGCCAGCAGCCAATTCTCTAGCGGGAGGGCCTACGAGCAGTACTTC
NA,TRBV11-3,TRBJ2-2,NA,CASSLTVNTGELFF,TGTGCCAGCAGTTTGACAGTTAACACCGGGGAGCTGTTTTTT
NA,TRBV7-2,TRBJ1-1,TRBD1,CASSAPTGPTEAFF,TGTGCCAGCAGCGCCCCGACAGGGCCCACTGAAGCTTTCTTT
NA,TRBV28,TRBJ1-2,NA,CASSLWSDYGYTF,TGTGCCAGCAGTTTATGGTCTGACTATGGCTACACCTTC
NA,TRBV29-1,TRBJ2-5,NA,CSVLTVLGETQYF,TGCAGCGTTTTGACAGTCCTTGGGGAGACCCAGTACTTC
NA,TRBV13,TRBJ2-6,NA,CASSLPLELGPGVSGANVLTF,TGTGCCAGCAGCTTACCCCTGGAGTTAGGGCCTGGCGTCTCTGGGGCCAACGTCCTGACTTTC
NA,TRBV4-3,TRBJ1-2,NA,CASSQDLGQFYGYTF,TGCGCCAGCAGCCAAGATCTGGGGCAGTTCTATGGCTACACCTTC
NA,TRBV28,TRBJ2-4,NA,CASSLGLKNIQYF,TGTGCCAGCAGTTTAGGCCTAAAAAACATTCAGTACTTC
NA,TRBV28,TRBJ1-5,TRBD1,CASSWTGKNQPQHF,TGTGCCAGCAGTTGGACAGGGAAAAATCAGCCCCAGCATTTT
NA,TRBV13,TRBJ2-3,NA,CASSSRGGRSTDTQYF,TGTGCCAGCAGCTCGCGGGGCGGGCGAAGCACAGATACGCAGTATTTT
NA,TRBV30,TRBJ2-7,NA,CAWSVHISYEQYF,TGTGCCTGGAGTGTACATATCTCCTACGAGCAGTACTTC
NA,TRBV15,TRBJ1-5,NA,CATSRGNLGSPQHF,TGTGCCACCAGCAGAGGGAACCTCGGTTCGCCCCAGCATTTT
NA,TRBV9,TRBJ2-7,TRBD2,CASSLGLASYEQYF,TGTGCCAGCAGCTTGGGACTAGCATCCTACGAGCAGTACTTC
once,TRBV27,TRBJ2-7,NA,CASSPRTAGAYEQYF,TGTGCCAGCAGCCCTCGGACGGCGGGCGCCTACGAGCAGTACTTC
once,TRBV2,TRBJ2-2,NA,CASSEWVNTGELFF,TGTGCCAGCAGTGAATGGGTGAACACCGGGGAGCTGTTTTTT
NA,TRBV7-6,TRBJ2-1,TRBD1,CASSGRTGDPNEQFF,TGTGCCAGCAGCGGGAGGACAGGGGATCCCAATGAGCAGTTCTTC
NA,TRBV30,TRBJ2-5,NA,CAWRVSGEGQQETQYF,TGTGCCTGGAGAGTCTCAGGGGAGGGACAACAAGAGACCCAGTACTTC
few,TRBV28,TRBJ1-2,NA,CASRVRGNYGYTF,TGTGCCAGCAGGGTACGGGGGAACTATGGCTACACCTTC
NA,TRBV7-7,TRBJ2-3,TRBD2,CASSLGLAGALPHTDTQYF,TGTGCCAGCAGCTTAGGACTAGCGGGAGCCCTACCCCACACAGATACGCAGTATTTT
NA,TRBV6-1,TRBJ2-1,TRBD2,CASSELLAGEGNEQFF,TGTGCCAGCAGTGAGTTACTAGCGGGAGAGGGCAATGAGCAGTTCTTC
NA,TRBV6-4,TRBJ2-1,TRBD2,CASSDTSGSPYNEQFF,TGTGCCAGCAGTGACACTAGCGGGAGTCCCTACAATGAGCAGTTCTTC
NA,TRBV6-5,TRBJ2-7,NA,CASSPRGPYYEQYF,TGTGCCAGCAGCCCGAGAGGTCCTTATTACGAGCAGTACTTC
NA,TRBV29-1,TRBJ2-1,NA,CSVDQGYNEQFF,TGCAGCGTTGATCAGGGTTACAATGAGCAGTTCTTC
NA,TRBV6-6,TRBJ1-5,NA,CASSYMGYSNQPQHF,TGTGCCAGCAGTTACATGGGCTATAGCAATCAGCCCCAGCATTTT
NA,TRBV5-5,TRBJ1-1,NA,CASSFLAGNIPEAFF,TGTGCCAGCAGCTTCCTCGCAGGGAATATCCCTGAAGCTTTCTTT
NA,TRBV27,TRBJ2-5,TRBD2,CASSLRVAGVGETQYF,TGTGCCAGCAGTTTAAGGGTAGCGGGAGTTGGGGAGACCCAGTACTTC
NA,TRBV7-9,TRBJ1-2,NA,CASSLSDLNYGYTF,TGTGCCAGCAGCTTATCAGACCTCAACTATGGCTACACCTTC